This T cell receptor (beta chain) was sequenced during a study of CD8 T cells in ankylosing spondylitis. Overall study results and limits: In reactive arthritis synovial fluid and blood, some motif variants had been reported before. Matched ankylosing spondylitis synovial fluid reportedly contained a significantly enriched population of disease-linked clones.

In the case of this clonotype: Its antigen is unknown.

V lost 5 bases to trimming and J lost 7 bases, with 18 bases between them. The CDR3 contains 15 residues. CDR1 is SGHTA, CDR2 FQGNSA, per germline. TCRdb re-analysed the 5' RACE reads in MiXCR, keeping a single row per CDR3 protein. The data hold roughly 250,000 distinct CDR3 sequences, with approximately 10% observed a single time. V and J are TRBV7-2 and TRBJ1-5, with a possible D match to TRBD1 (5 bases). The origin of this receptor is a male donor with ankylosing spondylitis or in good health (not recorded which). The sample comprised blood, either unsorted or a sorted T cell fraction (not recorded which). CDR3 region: CASSLVGVGKQPQHF. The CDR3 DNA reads TGTGCCAGCAGCCTCGTGGGGGTAGGGAAGCAGCCCCAGCATTTT.